The TCR beta chain described here comes from a study of STAT3 mutations in large granular lymphocyte leukemia. About the study: Among longitudinally sequenced T-LGLL patients, roughly half had canonical activating STAT3 mutations detected.

V gave up 5 bases and J gave up 5 bases; unmatched junction bases: 11. The CDR3 is made up of 14 amino acids. The V gene's germline CDR1 is GTSNPN and CDR2 SVGIG (reference sequence). Only in-frame clones appear in the TCRdb table, and some are missing; sequencing was by immunoSEQ multiplex PCR. Altogether 9,500 to 13,000 clones are present, roughly 55% being singletons, with the ten largest covering more than 8.5%. Study results and caveats: At least one immunodominant TCR beta clonotype appeared in every T-cell large granular lymphocyte leukemia patient. TCR clonotype switching after therapy occurred in about 35% of the 18 patients.

Comment on this clone: Its antigen is not identified.

The sequence was collected from a boy between 10 and 17 years old with T-cell large granular lymphocyte leukemia. Some clones in this sample may be carry-over from other donors' samples. J is TRBJ2-5 and V is TRBV30; 7 bases are shared with TRBD1. The sequencing input was peripheral blood mononuclear cells. CDR3 loop: CAWAGQEYWETQYF. The CDR3 DNA sequence: TGTGCCTGGGCCGGACAGGAATATTGGGAGACCCAGTACTTC.